This T cell receptor beta chain was recorded in a study of CD8+ T cells in alopecia areata. As for the study in general: Treated patients swallowed 5 to 10 mg of oral tofacitinib twice daily. Study-wide results and caveats: The study found tofacitinib significantly decreased scalp clonality and expanded CD8+ clones among the top 100. It was less clear whether patients shared TCRs than it was in mice, possibly because of HLA.

cDNA reverse transcribed from extracted RNA served as the sequencing template. The table came from immunoSEQ multiplex PCR; TCRdb's copy has only in-frame clones and leaves some out. The repertoire consists of 90,000 to 150,000 clones, with roughly 60% occurring once and the leading ten covering roughly 30%. A few counts support this clone. Its matching antigen is unknown. As to treatment: oral pan-JAK inhibitor, 5-10 mg twice daily. The material was CD8+ T cells sorted from blood, obtained at week 4, from a patient treated with tofacitinib. This receptor was taken from a human donor with alopecia areata.

CDR3 in DNA: TGTGCCAGTAGCCCGACAGGGGGCTCCTACGAGCAGTACTTC. Translation: CASSPTGGSYEQYF. J is TRBJ2-7 and V is TRBV19; 9 nucleotides agree with TRBD1. This CDR3 contains 14 residues. CDR1 and CDR2 (germline): LNHDA, SQIVND (reference sequence). The junction had 3 bases not matched to a gene; V was cut back by 6 bases and J by 0 bases.